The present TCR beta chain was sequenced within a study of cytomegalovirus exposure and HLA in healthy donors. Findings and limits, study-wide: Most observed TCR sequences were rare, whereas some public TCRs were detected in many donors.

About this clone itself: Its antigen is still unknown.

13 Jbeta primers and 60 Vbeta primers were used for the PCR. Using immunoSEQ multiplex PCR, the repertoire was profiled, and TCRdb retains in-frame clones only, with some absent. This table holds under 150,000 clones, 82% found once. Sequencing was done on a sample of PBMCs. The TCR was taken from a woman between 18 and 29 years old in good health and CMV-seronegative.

The CDR3 here is CASSPDSPQDEQYF. The CDR3 DNA reads TGCGCCAGCAGCCCGGACTCACCGCAAGACGAGCAGTACTTC. The V and J genes are TRBV5-1 and TRBJ2-7; weak D call: TRBD2 (5 bases). Per the germline V gene, CDR1 is SGHRS and CDR2 is YFSETQ. The CDR3 is 14 residues long. The germline V and J ends were trimmed by 4 bases and 5 bases, with 16 bases remaining between them.